This T cell receptor (beta chain) was recorded in a study of long-term antiretroviral therapy in people with HIV. immunoSEQ v3.0 was run at survey level. The data were produced by immunoSEQ multiplex PCR, yet TCRdb's version contains in-frame clones alone and is incomplete. The top ten clones hold less than 9% of a sample with about 33,000 clones, roughly 80% of them seen once. V gave up 4 bases and J gave up 1 base, with 4 bases separating them. CDR3 length equals 13 residues. From germline, CDR1 is MNHEY and CDR2 SMNVEV (reference sequence). United States facilities provided treatment to all participants with HIV.

This chain uses TRBV27 with TRBJ2-2, with D unclear. The source of this sequence is a woman in her forties or fifties with HIV. The specimen comprised unsorted PBMCs, sampled 2 years after starting antiretroviral therapy. This CDR3 reads CASSYLNTGELFF. The DNA for the CDR3 is TGTGCCAGCAGTTACCTGAACACCGGGGAGCTGTTTTTT.